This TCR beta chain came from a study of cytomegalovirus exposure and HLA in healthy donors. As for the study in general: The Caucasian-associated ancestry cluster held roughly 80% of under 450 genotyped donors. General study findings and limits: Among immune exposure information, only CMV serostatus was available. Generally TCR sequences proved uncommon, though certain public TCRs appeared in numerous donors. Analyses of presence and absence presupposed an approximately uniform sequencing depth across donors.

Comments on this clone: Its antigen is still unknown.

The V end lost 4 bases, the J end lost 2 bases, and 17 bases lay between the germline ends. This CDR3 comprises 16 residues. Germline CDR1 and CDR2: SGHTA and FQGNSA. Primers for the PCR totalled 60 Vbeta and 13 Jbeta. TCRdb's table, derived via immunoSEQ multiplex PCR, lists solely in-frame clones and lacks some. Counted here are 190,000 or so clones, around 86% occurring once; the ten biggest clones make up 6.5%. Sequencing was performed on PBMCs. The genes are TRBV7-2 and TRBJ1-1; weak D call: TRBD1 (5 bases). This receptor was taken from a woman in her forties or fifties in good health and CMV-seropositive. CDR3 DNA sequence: TGTGCCAGCAGCTCACCGAGACTCGGGGGAAACACTGAAGCTTTCTTT. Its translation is CASSSPRLGGNTEAFF.